This T cell receptor beta chain was obtained from a study of T cells in Graves' hyperthyroidism and ophthalmopathy. Germline-derived CDR1 and CDR2 are MDHEN and SYDVKM. There are 10 residues in the CDR3. A single count supports this clonotype. The junction departs from the called germline gene at one end, perhaps through a read error. From RNA transcripts, TCR beta CDR3 regions were amplified. In the first-round RT-PCR of the TCR CDR3, the HTBI primer set was used. TCRdb reprocessed the multiplex PCR reads via MiXCR and lists one record per CDR3 protein. The sample records approximately 510,000 distinct CDR3 sequences, 20% to 25% being singletons. Patients were excluded because of uncontrolled infection, other autoimmune disease, pregnancy or lactation.

Sequencing was performed on blood. This TCR came from a man aged 18 to 30 with Graves' hyperthyroidism. The chain is built from TRBV28 and TRBJ1-5; D remains ambiguous. The CDR3 loop reads CAISDGPQHF. DNA of the CDR3: TGTGCCATCAGTGACGGACCTCAGCATTTT.